The 32 T cell receptor beta chains presented below share a single source sample, sequenced in a study of OX40 agonist ivuxolimab in advanced cancers. TCRdb keeps only in-frame clones here, not all; method: immunoSEQ multiplex PCR. The table lists around 71,000 clones, roughly 86% of them singletons, with less than 1.1% in the top ten. The sample consisted of CD4+ or CD8+ T cells sorted from blood, taken in a trial of the OX40 agonist ivuxolimab. The receptors shown here come from an adult with an advanced solid tumor such as melanoma, head and neck, liver or kidney cancer.

The V gene is TRBV9, the J gene TRBJ2-7; D call uncertain. The length of the CDR3 is 14 residues. In germline, CDR1 is SGDLS, CDR2 YYNGEE. Trimming cost V 0 bases and J 0 bases, with 7 bases left between them. The CDR3 protein is CASSVDPVSYEQYF. Written as DNA, the CDR3 is TGTGCCAGCAGCGTAGACCCGGTCTCCTACGAGCAGTACTTC.

The chain recombines TRBV5-1 with TRBJ2-5; 11 nucleotides line up with TRBD2. Germline V CDR1 and CDR2: SGHRS, YFSETQ. Trimming cost V 6 bases and J 1 base; bases outside gene matches: 5. The length of the CDR3 is 15 residues. The DNA for the CDR3 is TGCGCCAGCACCCCGGGACTAGCGGCCCAAGAGACCCAGTACTTC. The encoded protein is CASTPGLAAQETQYF.

The chain combines TRBV7-2 with TRBJ1-2; 7 nucleotides agree with TRBD1. CDR3 length: 13 amino acids. Germline V lookup: CDR1 SGHTA, CDR2 FQGNSA. The trim removed 2 bases at V and 7 bases at J, leaving 4 bases unmatched. In nucleotides, the CDR3 is TGTGCCAGCAGCTTAACAGGGGAGCGTGGCTACACCTTC. It codes for CASSLTGERGYTF.

V is TRBV2 and J is TRBJ2-1; TRBD2 agrees at 10 bases. Unmatched junction bases numbered 2, after V lost 6 bases and J lost 3 bases. This CDR3 has 14 residues. Germline CDR1 and CDR2: SNHLY and FYNNEI. DNA for the CDR3: TGTGCCAGCAGCGGACTAGCGGACTACAATGAGCAGTTCTTC. It encodes CASSGLADYNEQFF.

The rearrangement uses TRBV2 and TRBJ2-3; D uncertain. The CDR3 consists of 14 residues. The V and J ends lost 2 bases and 4 bases respectively, with 10 bases between them. CDR1 SNHLY and CDR2 FYNNEI come from the germline V gene. The CDR3, as DNA: TGTGCCAGCAGTGAATTAAACGAAGCAGATACGCAGTATTTT. Encoded protein: CASSELNEADTQYF.

V usage is TRBV9 and J usage is TRBJ1-4; D gene ambiguous. This CDR3 spans 14 amino acids. V was pared by 0 bases and J by 4 bases, with 7 bases between. The V gene's germline CDR1 is SGDLS and CDR2 YYNGEE. CDR3 sequence: CASSVGRINEKLFF. The CDR3 DNA is TGTGCCAGCAGCGTAGGACGGATTAATGAAAAACTGTTTTTT.

The chain links TRBV28 to TRBJ1-1, with TRBD1 identical over 12 bases. Unmatched junction bases numbered 8, after V lost 5 bases and J lost 7 bases. Germline V CDR1 and CDR2: MDHEN, SYDVKM. The CDR3 length is 15 residues. The CDR3 protein is CASSPIGTGGREAFF. The CDR3 DNA is TGTGCCAGCAGTCCAATCGGGACAGGGGGCCGTGAAGCTTTCTTT.

The chain recombines TRBV7-9 with TRBJ2-4; TRBD1 matches 7 bases. CDR1 is SEHNR and CDR2 is FQNEAQ in the germline V gene (reference sequence). V lost 3 bases and J lost 6; bases outside the gene matches: 5. The CDR3 is 14 amino acids. For the CDR3, the DNA is TGTGCCAGCAGCTTTGACAGGGCGGGAAACATTCAGTACTTC. Translation: CASSFDRAGNIQYF.

The chain uses TRBV5-5 and TRBJ2-1, with TRBD2 matching over 13 bases. The CDR3 is 15 residues long. Germline CDR1 and CDR2: SGHKS and YYEKEE (reference sequence). The trim removed 0 bases at V and 9 bases at J, leaving 3 bases unmatched. The CDR3, as DNA: TGTGCCAGCAGCTTGGCGAGACTAGCGGGAGGTGAGCAGTTCTTC. This sequence encodes CASSLARLAGGEQFF.

The genes are TRBV7-9 and TRBJ2-1; 8 bases match TRBD2. The germline V gene has CDR1 SEHNR and CDR2 FQNEAQ (reference sequence). Trimming cost V 1 base and J 4 bases; bases outside gene matches: 3. This CDR3 has 15 residues. The DNA for the CDR3 is TGTGCCAGCAGCTTAGTACTAGCGGAGTACAATGAGCAGTTCTTC. Translated: CASSLVLAEYNEQFF.

This chain connects TRBV18 to TRBJ2-5, with D uncertain. Germline V gene sequence: CDR1 KGHSH, CDR2 LQKENI. This CDR3 is 15 amino acids long. V lost 0 bases, J lost 5 bases, and 13 bases lay in between. The CDR3 loop is CASSPPQAVGETQYF. DNA of the CDR3: TGTGCCAGCTCACCACCCCAGGCGGTAGGCGAGACCCAGTACTTC.

A single count supports this clone. V gene TRBV7-8 combines with J gene TRBJ2-2; D is ambiguous. Trimming left V 5 bases short and J 5 bases short, with 12 bases between. The V gene's germline CDR1 is SGHVS and CDR2 FQNEAQ. CDR3 length equals 14 residues. DNA for the CDR3: TGTGCCAGCAGCGCCAGACAAGTGACCGGGGAGCTGTTTTTT. This sequence encodes CASSARQVTGELFF.

J is TRBJ2-7 and V is TRBV19; D is perhaps TRBD2 (6 bases). CDR3 length: 14 residues. With 1 base removed from V and 1 base from J, the gap between germline ends came to 8 bases. CDR1 and CDR2 from the germline V gene are LNHDA and SQIVND (reference sequence). This CDR3 is CASSIAGVSYEQYF. The CDR3 nucleotides are TGTGCCAGTAGTATAGCGGGAGTGTCCTACGAGCAGTACTTC.

This rearrangement joins TRBV12-5 to TRBJ1-2; unclear D gene. This CDR3 region has 12 residues. Trimming removed 7 bases at V and 0 bases at J, with 6 bases between. Looked up from germline, CDR1 is LGHNT and CDR2 is FRNRAP. CDR3 coding DNA: TGTGCTAGTGCCTCCTCTAACTATGGCTACACCTTC. The encoded protein is CASASSNYGYTF.

The rearrangement joins TRBV30 to TRBJ1-2; TRBD1 matches at 8 bases. The CDR3 is 11 amino acids. Germline CDR1 and CDR2: GTSNPN and SVGIG (reference sequence). The CDR3, as DNA: TGTGCTGTCACAGGGGGCTATGGCTACACCTTC. Its translation is CAVTGGYGYTF.

The V gene is TRBV6-1, the J gene TRBJ1-3; D ambiguous. Germline CDR1 reads MNHNS; CDR2 reads SASEGT. The CDR3 runs to 14 residues. Trimming pared 2 bases from V and 0 bases from J, leaving 5 bases between. In DNA form, the CDR3 reads TGTGCCAGCAGTGAAATGAGCTCTGGAAACACCATATATTTT. It codes for CASSEMSSGNTIYF.

This chain links TRBV14 with TRBJ2-6; D is uncertain. CDR1 is SGHDN, CDR2 FVKESK, per germline. Trimming removed 0 bases at V and 0 bases at J, with 12 bases between. This CDR3 contains 18 residues. The chain's CDR3 is CASSQDGSTYSGANVLTF. CDR3 bases: TGTGCCAGCAGCCAAGATGGGTCTACCTACTCTGGGGCCAACGTCCTGACTTTC.

The V gene is TRBV9, the J gene TRBJ1-4; 9 bases fit TRBD1. This CDR3 is 14 amino acids long. Germline values: CDR1 SGDLS, CDR2 YYNGEE. V lost 3 bases to trimming and J lost 7 bases; unmatched junction nucleotides: 4. This chain's CDR3 is CASSAGTGSEKLFF. DNA of the CDR3: TGTGCCAGCAGCGCCGGGACAGGGAGTGAAAAACTGTTTTTT.

The CDR3 spells CASSYFGEGGNTIYF. The DNA of the CDR3 is TGTGCCAGCAGTTACTTCGGGGAGGGTGGAAACACCATATATTTT. V usage is TRBV6-5 and J usage is TRBJ1-3, with unresolved D. Trimming pared 1 base from V and 3 bases from J, leaving 10 bases between. CDR3 size: 15 residues. The germline CDR1 and CDR2 sequences are MNHEY and SVGAGI.

This chain links TRBV9 with TRBJ2-1, with 7 bases matching TRBD2. CDR1 and CDR2 from the germline V gene are SGDLS and YYNGEE. The CDR3 has 13 amino acids. With V trimmed by 5 bases and J by 6 bases, 5 bases remained unmatched. The CDR3: CASSLLASNEQFF. CDR3 DNA sequence: TGTGCCAGCAGTTTACTAGCGTCCAATGAGCAGTTCTTC.

The chain couples TRBV6-4 to TRBJ2-7, with TRBD2 matching over 9 bases. This CDR3 is 15 amino acids long. V shed 7 bases, J shed 2 bases, and the junction held 9 bases outside the gene matches. Germline-derived CDR1 and CDR2 are MRHNA and SNTAGT. The DNA for the CDR3 is TGTGCCAGCACTGAAGGACTAGCGCTTACCTACGAGCAGTACTTC. Translating it yields CASTEGLALTYEQYF.

V and J are TRBV2 and TRBJ2-7; 7 bases are shared with TRBD1. This CDR3 is built from 14 residues. V shed 7 bases and J 0 bases; nucleotides not matched to a gene: 6. Germline V CDR1 and CDR2: SNHLY, FYNNEI. The CDR3 is CASNPGTASYEQYF. The CDR3, as DNA: TGTGCCAGCAACCCCGGGACAGCCTCCTACGAGCAGTACTTC.

The chain joins TRBV5-1 to TRBJ2-7; D could derive from TRBD1 or TRBD2 (6 bases each). Between the trimmed V and J ends, which lost 1 base and 1 base, there was a span of 12 bases. This CDR3 region has 15 residues. Germline loops: CDR1 SGHRS, CDR2 YFSETQ. Written as DNA, the CDR3 is TGCGCCAGCAGCTTGCCCGGGGGCCGTTCCTACGAGCAGTACTTC. The encoded protein is CASSLPGGRSYEQYF.

This rearrangement joins TRBV25-1 to TRBJ2-2; a possible D gene is TRBD1 (5 bases). The V end was cut by 0 bases, the J end by 2 bases, with 13 bases between. Germline V gene sequence: CDR1 MGHDK, CDR2 SYGVNS. The CDR3 is 17 amino acids. The DNA for the CDR3 is TGTGCCAGCAGTGAATACAGGGCACAGGATAACACCGGGGAGCTGTTTTTT. It specifies CASSEYRAQDNTGELFF. Full variable domain (missing parts from reference TRBV25-1 and TRBJ2-2): EADIYQTPRYLVIGTGKKITLECSQTMGHDKMYWYQQDPGMELHLIHYSYGVNSTEKGDLSSESTVSRIRTEHFPLTLESARPSHTSQYLCASSEYRAQDNTGELFFGEGSRLTVL.

The rearrangement links TRBV11-1 to TRBJ2-2; 7 positions match TRBD2. With 6 bases clipped from V and 4 bases from J, the junction kept 5 bases outside the gene matches. Germline V gene lookup returns CDR1 SGHAT and CDR2 FQDESV (reference sequence). This CDR3 is built from 14 residues. The CDR3: CASRPSGATGELFF. The CDR3 bases are TGTGCCAGCAGGCCGAGCGGGGCCACCGGGGAGCTGTTTTTT. The entire variable domain, with the rest obtained from reference TRBV11-1 and TRBJ2-2, is as follows: EAEVAQSPRYKITEKSQAVAFWCDPISGHATLYWYRQILGQGPELLVQFQDESVVDDSQLPKDRFSAERLKGVDSTLKIQPAELGDSAMYLCASRPSGATGELFFGEGSRLTVL.

This clone was picked up a small number of times. This rearrangement joins TRBV10-3 to TRBJ2-1; TRBD1 agrees at 8 bases. Trimming removed 4 bases from V and 6 bases from J; junction bases left unmatched: 8. CDR1 is ENHRY, CDR2 SYGVKD, per germline. CDR3 length equals 15 residues. In DNA, the CDR3 is TGTGCCATCAGTGTGTCCCACGGACAGGGCAATGAGCAGTTCTTC. Protein: CAISVSHGQGNEQFF.

The genes are TRBV6-1 and TRBJ2-7, with 11 bases aligning to TRBD1. Germline CDR1 MNHNS, CDR2 SASEGT. V lost 1 base to trimming and J lost 5 bases; unmatched junction nucleotides: 4. The length of the CDR3 is 15 residues. The CDR3 reads CASSEDPGQGDEQYF. The CDR3 DNA follows: TGTGCCAGCAGTGAAGATCCGGGACAGGGGGACGAGCAGTACTTC.

V gene TRBV14 combines with J gene TRBJ2-7, with 8 bases identical to TRBD1. V dropped 3 bases and J dropped 2; count of bases not matched to a gene: 9. CDR3 size: 16 residues. The germline V gene has CDR1 SGHDN and CDR2 FVKESK. CDR3 nucleotides: TGTGCCAGCAGCCAGAGACAGGGGCAGGGAACCTACGAGCAGTACTTC. It yields the protein CASSQRQGQGTYEQYF.

This sequence joins TRBV2 and TRBJ1-2; D not resolved. The CDR3 contains 13 residues. V shed 4 bases and J shed 8 bases, with 14 bases lying between them. Germline CDR1 SNHLY, CDR2 FYNNEI. DNA of the CDR3: TGTGCCAGCAGTGGTCAGCCGGGGAGGGGCTACACCTTC. Protein: CASSGQPGRGYTF.

This sequence joins TRBV10-3 and TRBJ1-2; the D gene is possibly TRBD1 (6 bases). Germline V gives CDR1 ENHRY, CDR2 SYGVKD. The CDR3 is made up of 14 amino acids. Trimming pared 2 bases from V and 4 bases from J, leaving 11 bases between. CDR3 DNA: TGTGCCATCAGTGAGCGGCCAGGGGTCTATGGCTACACCTTC. Translating gives CAISERPGVYGYTF.

The table lists this clone with a few counts. The V gene is TRBV18, the J gene TRBJ1-5; D is possibly TRBD1 (5 bases). Germline V gene lookup returns CDR1 KGHSH and CDR2 LQKENI. Between the trimmed V and J ends, which lost 4 bases and 5 bases, there was a span of 9 bases. CDR3 length: 13 amino acids. CDR3 residues: CASSRTGDQPQHF. CDR3 in DNA: TGTGCCAGCTCACGTACAGGAGATCAGCCCCAGCATTTT.

Here the CDR3 reads CASSLWKGGQETQYF. The CDR3 DNA reads TGTGCCAGCAGCTTATGGAAGGGCGGCCAAGAGACCCAGTACTTC. This sequence joins TRBV7-9 and TRBJ2-5; D unclear. This CDR3 has 15 amino acids. Germline V gives CDR1 SEHNR, CDR2 FQNEAQ (reference sequence). The germline V and J ends were trimmed by 2 bases and 1 base, with 11 bases remaining between them.